This T cell receptor (beta chain) stems from a study of blood T cell repertoires in COVID-19. As for the study in general: Specimens from acute and convalescent COVID-19 originated in the United States, Italy and Spain. The analysed material was cDNA or gDNA that came from T cells, B-cell-depleted T cells, or PBMCs.

Original methodology: The assay estimated nucleated cells by amplifying reference gene primers. Sequencing used immunoSEQ multiplex PCR; TCRdb keeps in-frame clones, though not all of them. The V and J calls and the clone size are those of that table, but D and trimming were determined from the DNA. The table has about 73,000 clones, over 65% seen once. Sequences were obtained from peripheral blood. The clonotype originates from a woman between 55 and 75 years old with acute or convalescent COVID-19.

In DNA, the CDR3 is TGTGCCAGCAGTACAATGACAGGGTACGGGGCCAACGTCCTGACTTTC. Its translation: CASSTMTGYGANVLTF. The chain links TRBV6-6 to TRBJ2-6, with 7 bases aligning to TRBD1. Looked up from germline, CDR1 is MNHNY and CDR2 is SVGAGI (reference sequence). Losses at the gene ends were 5 bases for V and 4 bases for J; bases not matched to a gene: 8. The CDR3 consists of 16 residues.